The rows below give T cell receptor beta chains drawn from one sample of a study of PD-L1 blockade in urothelial cancer. Libraries were prepared by immunoSEQ multiplex PCR; TCRdb keeps only in-frame clonotypes and omits some of them. Of 70,000 to 75,000 clones listed, around 84% are singletons. The sample here was PBMCs, taken around atezolizumab (anti-PD-L1) treatment. Source of these receptors: a man in his 70s with urothelial cancer. The CDR3 runs from the conserved cysteine through the conserved F or W. D genes are given only for firm matches. Size tells how often a clone was seen (once, few, many) or the class of an expanded clone, and some rows leave it out.

TRBD2,TRBV28,TRBJ2-5,.,CASSLSPSLAGETQYF,TGTGCCAGCAGTTTATCCCCCTCACTAGCGGGAGAGACCCAGTACTTC
TRBD1,TRBV11-3,TRBJ2-1,.,CASSRTGAYNEQFF,TGTGCCAGCAGCCGGACAGGTGCCTACAATGAGCAGTTCTTC
TRBD2,TRBV7-9,TRBJ2-5,.,CASSHPPSGQETQYF,TGTGCCAGCAGCCATCCCCCTAGCGGCCAAGAGACCCAGTACTTC
.,TRBV6-1,TRBJ2-1,.,CASRFGGYNEQFF,TGTGCCTCCCGGTTTGGAGGGTACAATGAGCAGTTCTTC
.,TRBV27,TRBJ2-3,.,CASSLERTDTQYF,TGTGCCAGCAGTTTAGAGAGAACAGATACGCAGTATTTT
.,TRBV9,TRBJ1-1,.,CASSVSGTRGEAFF,TGTGCCAGCAGCGTTTCCGGGACGCGGGGTGAAGCTTTCTTT
TRBD2,TRBV28,TRBJ2-1,.,CASSLTSGYNEQFF,TGTGCCAGCAGTTTGACTAGCGGTTACAATGAGCAGTTCTTC
.,TRBV28,TRBJ2-1,.,CASRVLAHNEQFF,TGTGCCAGCAGGGTGCTAGCGCACAATGAGCAGTTCTTC
.,TRBV27,TRBJ2-7,.,CASSPSLGSTGEQYF,TGTGCCAGCAGTCCCTCCCTCGGGAGCACGGGCGAGCAGTACTTC
TRBD2,TRBV19,TRBJ2-1,.,CASSIGGRFYNEQFF,TGTGCCAGTAGTATCGGCGGGAGGTTCTACAATGAGCAGTTCTTC
TRBD1,TRBV28,TRBJ2-1,once,CASSFPPPGQGGDHNEQFF,TGTGCCAGCAGTTTCCCCCCCCCGGGACAGGGGGGAGACCACAATGAGCAGTTCTTC
TRBD1,TRBV28,TRBJ2-7,.,CASSGTDRGYSYEQYF,TGTGCCAGCAGTGGCACGGACAGGGGATACTCCTACGAGCAGTACTTC
.,TRBV2,TRBJ2-7,.,CASSEVASPYEQYF,TGTGCCAGCAGTGAAGTGGCCTCCCCCTACGAGCAGTACTTC
TRBD1,TRBV29-1,TRBJ2-1,.,CSVGTGGWNEQFF,TGCAGCGTTGGGACAGGAGGATGGAATGAGCAGTTCTTC
.,TRBV5-1,TRBJ2-1,.,CASSLDRSAYNEQFF,TGCGCCAGCAGCTTGGACAGGAGCGCCTACAATGAGCAGTTCTTC
.,TRBV5-8,TRBJ1-5,.,CASSLGQGFNQPQHF,TGTGCCAGCAGCTTGGGTCAGGGGTTCAATCAGCCCCAGCATTTT
TRBD1,TRBV5-1,TRBJ2-7,.,CASSLGTGPSYEQYF,TGCGCCAGCAGCTTAGGGACAGGGCCTTCCTACGAGCAGTACTTC
.,TRBV29-1,TRBJ2-7,.,CSVEVGLTGGEQYF,TGCAGCGTTGAAGTGGGGTTGACAGGTGGCGAGCAGTACTTC
TRBD1,TRBV7-3,TRBJ2-1,.,CASSLTGQAVNEQFF,TGTGCCAGCAGCTTAACGGGACAGGCGGTCAATGAGCAGTTCTTC
TRBD2,TRBV6-1,TRBJ2-1,once,CASSDWAPSGDNEQFF,TGTGCCAGCAGTGACTGGGCCCCTAGCGGGGACAATGAGCAGTTCTTC
TRBD1,TRBV5-1,TRBJ2-1,.,CASSLQGARDEQFF,TGCGCCAGCAGCTTGCAGGGGGCGCGCGATGAGCAGTTCTTC
.,TRBV2,TRBJ2-7,.,CASKKLLSDSSYEQYF,TGTGCCAGCAAAAAACTACTTTCAGACAGCTCCTACGAGCAGTACTTC
TRBD1,TRBV9,TRBJ1-1,.,CASSGGTGTWYEAFF,TGTGCCAGCAGCGGCGGGACAGGGACTTGGTATGAAGCTTTCTTT
.,TRBV6-5,TRBJ2-7,.,CASSHESSLEQYF,TGTGCCAGCAGCCACGAGTCGAGTCTCGAGCAGTACTTC
.,TRBV19,TRBJ2-2,few,CASKDWADPNTGELFF,TGTGCCAGTAAGGATTGGGCTGACCCGAACACCGGGGAGCTGTTTTTT
.,TRBV29-1,TRBJ1-4,.,CSVEEGQGGRELFF,TGCAGCGTTGAAGAGGGACAAGGGGGACGGGAACTGTTTTTT
.,TRBV11-1,TRBJ2-1,.,CASSPFAQGSTYNEQFF,TGTGCCAGCAGCCCCTTTGCGCAGGGGAGTACCTACAATGAGCAGTTCTTC
.,TRBV5-4,TRBJ1-4,.,CASKEGGGSTTNEKLFF,TGTGCCAGCAAGGAGGGAGGGGGTAGTACAACTAATGAAAAACTGTTTTTT
TRBD2,TRBV2,TRBJ2-1,.,CASRRLAGGSYNEQFF,TGTGCCAGCCGCCGACTAGCGGGAGGCTCCTACAATGAGCAGTTCTTC
.,TRBV11-2,TRBJ1-2,.,CASSLGGYGYTF,TGTGCCAGCAGCTTAGGCGGCTATGGCTACACCTTC
TRBD2,TRBV11-1,TRBJ2-3,.,CASSLRLAGGLTDTQYF,TGTGCCAGCAGCTTAAGACTAGCGGGAGGCCTCACAGATACGCAGTATTTT
TRBD1,TRBV11-2,TRBJ1-1,.,CASSSHGPDRLVGAFF,TGTGCCAGCAGTTCACACGGCCCGGACAGGTTGGTGGGAGCTTTCTTT
TRBD2,TRBV19,TRBJ2-1,.,CASSTSGMGNEQFF,TGTGCCAGTTCGACTAGCGGGATGGGGAATGAGCAGTTCTTC
.,TRBV7-9,TRBJ2-5,.,CASSLRGGDKPDRETQYF,TGTGCCAGCAGCCTAAGGGGGGGGGACAAACCTGACCGGGAGACCCAGTACTTC
.,TRBV5-4,TRBJ1-4,.,CASGGPNEKLFF,TGTGCCAGCGGGGGCCCTAATGAAAAACTGTTTTTT
TRBD2,TRBV19,TRBJ2-1,.,CASSMYSGGFNEQFF,TGTGCCAGTAGTATGTATAGCGGGGGTTTTAATGAGCAGTTCTTC
.,TRBV27,TRBJ1-4,.,CASSKFTSSNEKLFF,TGTGCCAGCTCGAAGTTTACGTCCAGTAATGAAAAACTGTTTTTT
.,TRBV6-6,TRBJ2-6,.,CASNGEFSGANVLTF,TGTGCCAGCAACGGGGAATTCTCTGGGGCCAACGTCCTGACTTTC
TRBD1,TRBV2,TRBJ2-7,.,CASSERQGENVEQYF,TGTGCCAGCAGTGAACGACAGGGAGAGAATGTCGAGCAGTACTTC
.,TRBV5-4,TRBJ2-7,.,CASSPALSGYEQYF,TGTGCCAGCAGCCCCGCCCTGAGCGGATACGAGCAGTACTTC
.,TRBV9,TRBJ1-4,once,CASSVVAGISEKLFF,TGTGCCAGCAGCGTAGTGGCAGGGATAAGTGAAAAACTGTTTTTT
TRBD2,TRBV12-5,TRBJ2-2,.,CASGLVPGLAATGELFF,TGTGCTAGTGGTTTGGTACCGGGACTAGCGGCAACCGGGGAGCTGTTTTTT
.,TRBV5-1,TRBJ1-1,.,CASSGVPGNTEAFF,TGCGCCAGCAGCGGGGTTCCGGGAAACACTGAAGCTTTCTTT
.,TRBV7-8,TRBJ1-2,.,CASSLGWTGGYGYTF,TGTGCCAGCAGCTTGGGTTGGACCGGGGGCTATGGCTACACCTTC
.,TRBV9,TRBJ1-3,.,CASRGGGNTIYF,TGTGCCAGCCGGGGGGGTGGAAACACCATATATTTT
TRBD2,TRBV7-9,TRBJ2-2,.,CASSFLFQREGRGTGELFF,TGTGCCAGCAGCTTCTTGTTTCAGCGGGAGGGCCGCGGAACCGGGGAGCTGTTTTTT
.,TRBV6-1,TRBJ2-7,.,CASSELSEQYF,TGTGCCAGCAGTGAACTTTCCGAGCAGTACTTC
TRBD2,TRBV5-4,TRBJ2-3,.,CASSLGLAGGDTQYF,TGTGCCAGCAGCTTGGGACTAGCGGGAGGAGATACGCAGTATTTT
TRBD2,TRBV5-1,TRBJ2-7,.,CASSLAQSSRGSEQYF,TGCGCCAGCAGCTTGGCCCAATCGTCGCGCGGGAGCGAGCAGTACTTC
.,TRBV10-1,TRBJ2-5,.,CARVRPTQYF,TGCGCCAGAGTGCGTCCGACCCAGTACTTC
TRBD2,TRBV18,TRBJ2-5,.,CASSPAGGGETQYF,TGTGCCAGCTCACCAGCGGGAGGGGGAGAGACCCAGTACTTC
.,TRBV7-6,TRBJ1-5,once,CASSLGGGQPQHF,TGTGCCAGCAGCTTAGGAGGGGGTCAGCCCCAGCATTTT
TRBD2,TRBV2,TRBJ2-1,few,CASSEAGLAGDVEQFF,TGTGCCAGCAGTGAGGCCGGACTAGCGGGAGACGTTGAGCAGTTCTTC